Following are 25 T cell receptor beta chains from one sample sequenced in a study of cytomegalovirus exposure and HLA in healthy donors. With 60 Vbeta and 13 Jbeta primers, the PCR was carried out. The assay was immunoSEQ multiplex PCR, and TCRdb's table has in-frame clones only and misses some. The data contain 150,000 to 200,000 clones, around four fifths of them singletons. Sequences were obtained from PBMCs. These receptors were obtained from a man aged 18 to 29 in good health and CMV-seropositive.

This sequence joins TRBV4-2 and TRBJ2-1; 7 bases fit TRBD1. The germline V gene has CDR1 LGHNA and CDR2 YNFKEQ. The CDR3 has 14 residues. V lost 4 bases and J lost 8; bases outside the gene matches: 8. CDR3 bases: TGTGCCAGCAGCCCCTACCTGACAGGGTATGAGCAGTTCTTC. It specifies CASSPYLTGYEQFF.

This rearrangement joins TRBV7-2 to TRBJ1-1; 8 positions match TRBD1. Per germline, CDR1 SGHTA and CDR2 FQGNSA. The CDR3 is made up of 13 amino acids. With 5 bases clipped from V and 4 bases from J, the junction kept 3 bases outside the gene matches. This chain's CDR3 is CASSPTGGTEAFF. In DNA form, the CDR3 reads TGTGCCAGCAGCCCTACAGGGGGCACTGAAGCTTTCTTT.

The chain employs TRBV27 and TRBJ2-1; perhaps TRBD2 as D (7 bases). There are 17 residues in the CDR3. Per the germline V gene, CDR1 is MNHEY and CDR2 is SMNVEV (reference sequence). V gave up 1 base and J gave up 5 bases, with 18 bases separating them. The CDR3 here is CASSLWNSGGAHNEQFF. CDR3 sequence (DNA): TGTGCCAGCAGTTTATGGAATAGTGGGGGGGCCCACAATGAGCAGTTCTTC.

The chain has TRBV5-5 and TRBJ2-2, with 9 bases that match TRBD1. CDR1 and CDR2 (germline): SGHKS, YYEKEE (reference sequence). Unmatched junction bases numbered 4, after V lost 4 bases and J lost 0 bases. The length of the CDR3 is 16 residues. The CDR3: CASSGQGSTNTGELFF. The CDR3 coding sequence is TGTGCCAGCAGCGGACAGGGGTCTACGAACACCGGGGAGCTGTTTTTT.

The rearrangement joins TRBV7-9 to TRBJ2-1, with 8 bases matching TRBD2. Germline V CDR1 and CDR2: SEHNR, FQNEAQ (reference sequence). This CDR3 comprises 15 residues. After removal of 2 bases from V and 7 bases from J, the junction contained 7 bases not matched to a gene. CDR3 region: CASSLLVREGNEQFF. The CDR3 region has the DNA TGTGCCAGCAGCTTACTAGTTCGGGAGGGTAATGAGCAGTTCTTC.

The rearrangement links TRBV21-1 to TRBJ2-7; TRBD1 is the table's D call and was not checked against the DNA. TRBV21-1 is an annotated pseudogene. CDR3 size: 15 residues. The CDR3 loop reads CASSKDTGITYEQYF. In DNA form, the CDR3 reads TGTGCCAGCAGCAAAGATACAGGGATAACCTACGAGCAGTACTTC.

Ten or more counts support this clone. The V call is TRBV13, the J call TRBJ1-2; D remains ambiguous. CDR1 and CDR2 (germline): PRHDT, FYEKMQ (reference sequence). V lost 2 bases and J 8 bases, leaving 9 bases between the germline ends. The CDR3 runs 12 residues. CDR3 region: CASSLLRLGYTF. As DNA, the CDR3 is TGTGCCAGCAGCTTATTGAGGCTGGGCTACACCTTC. Together with reference TRBV13 and TRBJ1-2, the CDR3 gives the full variable domain: AAGVIQSPRHLIKEKRETATLKCYPIPRHDTVYWYQQGPGQDPQFLISFYEKMQSDKGSIPDRFSAQQFSDYHSELNMSSLELGDSALYFCASSLLRLGYTFGSGTRLTVV.

The V gene is TRBV13, the J gene TRBJ2-1; D uncertain. The CDR3 is made up of 14 amino acids. The germline V gene encodes CDR1 PRHDT and CDR2 FYEKMQ (reference sequence). Trimming left V 0 bases short and J 1 base short, with 4 bases between. The CDR3 DNA is TGTGCCAGCAGCTTAGGACGGTCCTACAATGAGCAGTTCTTC. Protein sequence: CASSLGRSYNEQFF. The variable domain in full, completed from reference TRBV13 and TRBJ2-1, reads AAGVIQSPRHLIKEKRETATLKCYPIPRHDTVYWYQQGPGQDPQFLISFYEKMQSDKGSIPDRFSAQQFSDYHSELNMSSLELGDSALYFCASSLGRSYNEQFFGPGTRLTVL.

The rearrangement links TRBV7-9 to TRBJ2-2; perhaps TRBD2 as D (6 bases). This CDR3 has 19 residues. V lost 7 bases to trimming and J lost 1 base, with 25 bases between them. Germline assignment: CDR1 SEHNR and CDR2 FQNEAQ (reference sequence). The CDR3: CASTPGVSGTTRNTGELFF. In DNA form, the CDR3 reads TGTGCCAGCACCCCGGGGGTTAGCGGAACGACCAGGAACACCGGGGAGCTGTTTTTT. Variable domain in full (rest from reference TRBV7-9 and TRBJ2-2): DTGVSQNPRHKITKRGQNVTFRCDPISEHNRLYWYRQTLGQGPEFLTYFQNEAQLEKSRLLSDRFSAERPKGSFSTLEIQRTEQGDSAMYLCASTPGVSGTTRNTGELFFGEGSRLTVL.

The chain employs TRBV5-6 and TRBJ2-5, with 7 nucleotides matching TRBD2. The trim removed 0 bases at V and 5 bases at J, leaving 1 base unmatched. The germline V gene encodes CDR1 SGHDT and CDR2 YYEEEE. The CDR3 loop spans 13 amino acids. Written as DNA, the CDR3 is TGTGCCAGCAGCTTGGGGGAGGGGGAGACCCAGTACTTC. This gives the protein CASSLGEGETQYF.

V is TRBV7-9 and J is TRBJ2-7; no clear D. The CDR3 is 17 residues long. Trimming left V 5 bases short and J 2 bases short, with 22 bases between. In germline, CDR1 is SEHNR, CDR2 FQNEAQ (reference sequence). Here the CDR3 reads CASSKLDISLAPYEQYF. The CDR3 nucleotides read TGTGCCAGCAGCAAGCTTGATATTAGCCTGGCCCCCTACGAGCAGTACTTC.

The chain recombines TRBV7-9 with TRBJ1-1; D gene ambiguous. Per germline, CDR1 SEHNR and CDR2 FQNEAQ (reference sequence). The V end lost 5 bases, the J end lost 1 base, and 8 bases lay between the germline ends. The CDR3 runs to 13 residues. The CDR3 is CASSPEANTEAFF. The CDR3 region has the DNA TGTGCCAGCAGCCCGGAGGCGAACACTGAAGCTTTCTTT.

This rearrangement joins TRBV7-9 to TRBJ2-5; D is possibly TRBD1 (5 bases). The CDR3 runs to 14 residues. Germline V gene sequence: CDR1 SEHNR, CDR2 FQNEAQ (reference sequence). Deletions cut 5 bases from V and 4 bases from J, with 14 bases between. Here the CDR3 DNA reads TGTGCCAGCAGCCCGATCAGGGTCGGAGAGACCCAGTACTTC. Translation: CASSPIRVGETQYF.

This sequence joins TRBV25-1 and TRBJ2-3, with D possibly matching TRBD2 (6 bases). The CDR3 covers 15 residues. CDR1 MGHDK and CDR2 SYGVNS come from the germline V gene. V was pared by 2 bases and J by 4 bases, with 13 bases between. CDR3 protein: CASSEAGNSPDTQYF. The CDR3 nucleotides read TGTGCCAGCAGTGAAGCGGGGAATTCTCCAGATACGCAGTATTTT.

This clone has just one count. The gene calls are TRBV5-1 and TRBJ1-1; D unresolved. The CDR3 is 17 residues long. Germline CDR1 SGHRS, CDR2 YFSETQ. V dropped 5 bases and J dropped 7 bases, with 27 bases sitting between them. CDR3 sequence reads: CASSSYSGRHHGDEAFF. The CDR3 DNA follows: TGCGCCAGCAGTTCCTACAGCGGTCGACACCACGGGGATGAAGCTTTCTTT.

The chain carries TRBV7-2 and TRBJ2-1; 9 bases line up with TRBD1. CDR1 is SGHTA and CDR2 is FQGNSA in the germline V gene. The CDR3 extends over 18 amino acids. The junction had 7 bases not matched to a gene; V was cut back by 1 base and J by 0 bases. CDR3 DNA: TGTGCCAGCAGCTTAGTCGGGACAGGGATCAGCTCCTACAATGAGCAGTTCTTC. It specifies CASSLVGTGISSYNEQFF.

The V call is TRBV5-1, the J call TRBJ2-1; TRBD2 matches at 7 bases. CDR3 length: 17 residues. Germline CDR1 SGHRS, CDR2 YFSETQ. V gave up 0 bases and J gave up 4 bases; unmatched junction bases: 10. For the CDR3, the DNA is TGCGCCAGCAGCTTGGGGAGTGGGGGGGGGTCTTACAATGAGCAGTTCTTC. Translation gives CASSLGSGGGSYNEQFF.

The chain carries TRBV6-4 and TRBJ2-3; D is perhaps TRBD2 (5 bases). The CDR3 is made up of 16 amino acids. With 2 bases removed from V and 1 base from J, the gap between germline ends came to 13 bases. CDR1 and CDR2 (germline): MRHNA, SNTAGT. CDR3 coding DNA: TGTGCCAGCAGTGACAGCAGTGGAGGAGGCACAGATACGCAGTATTTT. Protein product: CASSDSSGGGTDTQYF.

The gene calls are TRBV11-2 and TRBJ2-5; 8 bases are a match to TRBD1. The CDR3 has 16 residues. V lost 1 base to trimming and J lost 4 bases; unmatched junction nucleotides: 8. Germline V gene sequence: CDR1 SGHAT, CDR2 FQNNGV. CDR3 in amino acids: CASSLAIDRGGETQYF. The CDR3 DNA reads TGTGCCAGCAGCTTAGCGATTGACAGGGGTGGAGAGACCCAGTACTTC.

This clone was observed a few times. The chain carries TRBV4-1 and TRBJ2-3; 7 bases are shared with TRBD1. Germline lookup yields CDR1 MGHRA and CDR2 YSYEKL. Trimming at V came to 5 bases and at J to 0 bases, leaving 2 bases not matched to a gene. CDR3 size: 14 residues. The CDR3 region has the DNA TGCGCCAGCAGCTTGGGACAGAGCACAGATACGCAGTATTTT. This translates into CASSLGQSTDTQYF.

The chain employs TRBV7-2 and TRBJ2-7, with D perhaps matching TRBD1 (5 bases). Trimming removed 1 base at V and 0 bases at J, with 10 bases between. Germline values: CDR1 SGHTA, CDR2 FQGNSA. CDR3 length equals 15 residues. The CDR3 loop is CASSLGGGFSYEQYF. Here the CDR3 DNA reads TGTGCCAGCAGCTTAGGGGGCGGATTCTCCTACGAGCAGTACTTC.

The chain employs TRBV10-3 and TRBJ2-5; D is undetermined. Per germline, CDR1 ENHRY and CDR2 SYGVKD. The CDR3 runs 12 residues. V was shortened by 4 bases and J by 4 bases, with 7 bases between the two germline ends. This chain's CDR3 is CAISGQAETQYF. In DNA form, the CDR3 reads TGTGCCATCAGTGGGCAGGCAGAGACCCAGTACTTC.

The chain is built from TRBV6-6 and TRBJ1-1; TRBD1 aligns across 8 bases. J lost 10 bases, V lost 4 bases, and 5 bases had no gene match. Germline CDR1 MNHNY, CDR2 SVGAGI (reference sequence). CDR3 length: 12 residues. CDR3 sequence (DNA): TGTGCCAGCAGTTCTCCAGGGGGCCTAGCTTTCTTT. Encoded protein: CASSSPGGLAFF.

The V gene is TRBV28, the J gene TRBJ1-3; 9 bases are shared with TRBD1. The trim removed 3 bases at V and 6 bases at J, leaving 6 bases unmatched. Germline loops: CDR1 MDHEN, CDR2 SYDVKM. The CDR3 is 15 amino acids. The CDR3 region has the DNA TGTGCCAGCAGTTTTAGGGGACAGGGCCTAAACACCATATATTTT. It yields the protein CASSFRGQGLNTIYF.

This chain connects TRBV27 to TRBJ2-1; 8 bases align to TRBD2. With 3 bases clipped from V and 5 bases from J, the junction kept 12 bases outside the gene matches. CDR1 is MNHEY, CDR2 SMNVEV, per germline (reference sequence). The CDR3 extends over 17 amino acids. The CDR3, as DNA: TGTGCCAGCAGTTTGACCCGACCGACTAGCGTAAACAATGAGCAGTTCTTC. Protein: CASSLTRPTSVNNEQFF.